This TCR beta chain was sequenced during a study of identical twins. Study findings and constraints: Fewer insertions marked abundant cord blood beta clonotypes; young adult naive trended weakly, memory not at all.

The V end was cut by 5 bases, the J end by 5 bases, with 9 bases between. The CDR3 has 13 amino acids. Germline V gene lookup returns CDR1 SGHTA and CDR2 FQGNSA. A remark on this clonotype: Its antigen remains unknown.

Using its own MiXCR run on the 5' RACE reads, TCRdb lists one record per CDR3 protein. The table has some 690,000 distinct CDR3 sequences, around 21% seen once. The sample was also reused in another study, on T cells expressing NK-cell markers. Turning to that study: The TCR beta repertoires originated in sorted CD3+CD56+NKG2C+, CD3+CD56+NKG2C- and CD3+CD56-NKG2C+ T cells. A few of the donors also had these clonotypes leading their CD3+CD56-NKG2C+ fraction.

This TCR was sampled from a woman younger than 30 in good health. The rearrangement uses TRBV7-2 and TRBJ2-2, with a weak D call TRBD2 (5 bases). Sequencing was done on a sample of PBMCs. The CDR3 DNA reads as TGTGCCAGCAGCCCACTAGTGACCGGGGAGCTGTTTTTT. Its translation is CASSPLVTGELFF.